This TCR beta chain was observed in a study of blood T cell repertoires in COVID-19. Profiling relied on immunoSEQ multiplex PCR, and the TCRdb table lists in-frame clones only, not all of them. Of around 86,000 clones detected, about 89% appear once; the ten largest clones hold around 7%. This CDR3 is 17 amino acids long. The V gene end was trimmed by 4 bases and the J gene end by 1 base; junction bases not matched to a gene: 10. The germline V gene has CDR1 SGHTA and CDR2 FQGTGA. The receptor comes from a human donor with acute or convalescent COVID-19. The donor label of this sample is uncertain. V gene TRBV7-3 combines with J gene TRBJ2-1; 7 bases match TRBD1. The sample was peripheral blood. Here the CDR3 reads CASSSYSDRRSYNEQFF. The CDR3, as DNA: TGTGCCAGCAGCTCATACTCGGACAGGAGGTCCTACAATGAGCAGTTCTTC.